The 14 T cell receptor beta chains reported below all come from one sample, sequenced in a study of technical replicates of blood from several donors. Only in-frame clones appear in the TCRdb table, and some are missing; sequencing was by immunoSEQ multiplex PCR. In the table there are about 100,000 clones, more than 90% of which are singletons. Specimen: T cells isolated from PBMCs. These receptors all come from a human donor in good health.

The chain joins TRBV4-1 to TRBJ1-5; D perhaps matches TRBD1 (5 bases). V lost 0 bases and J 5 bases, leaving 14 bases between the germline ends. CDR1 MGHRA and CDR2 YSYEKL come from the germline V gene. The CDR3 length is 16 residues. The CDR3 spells CASSQDLGGGYQPQHF. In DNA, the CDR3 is TGCGCCAGCAGCCAAGATCTGGGGGGTGGGTATCAGCCCCAGCATTTT.

The CDR3 DNA is TGTGCCAGCAGCTTCGGCGGGGGGACTAGGAGCACAGATACGCAGTATTTT. Translated, it gives CASSFGGGTRSTDTQYF. The rearrangement links TRBV5-4 to TRBJ2-3, with TRBD2 identical over 8 bases. Germline CDR1 is SGHNT and CDR2 is YYREEE (reference sequence). The CDR3 is made up of 17 amino acids. Trimming cost V 2 bases and J 0 bases; bases outside gene matches: 8.

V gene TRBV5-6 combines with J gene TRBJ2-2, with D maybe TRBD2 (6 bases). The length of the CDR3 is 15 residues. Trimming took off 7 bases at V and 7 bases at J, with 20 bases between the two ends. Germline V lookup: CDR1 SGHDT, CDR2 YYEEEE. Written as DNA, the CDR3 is TGTGCCAGCGACTTTGGAGGGGTTCAAGGCGGGGAGCTGTTTTTT. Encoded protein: CASDFGGVQGGELFF.

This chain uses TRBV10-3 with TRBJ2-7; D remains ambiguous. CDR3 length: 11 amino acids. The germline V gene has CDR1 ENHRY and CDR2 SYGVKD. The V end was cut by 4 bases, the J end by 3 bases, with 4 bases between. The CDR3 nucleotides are TGTGCCATCAGTGGCGGCTACGAGCAGTACTTC. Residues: CAISGGYEQYF.

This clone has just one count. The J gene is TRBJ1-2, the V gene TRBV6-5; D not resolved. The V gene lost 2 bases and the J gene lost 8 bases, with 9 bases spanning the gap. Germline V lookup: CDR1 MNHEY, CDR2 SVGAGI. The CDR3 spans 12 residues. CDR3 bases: TGTGCCAGCAGTTACGGGGAGGGCGGCTACACCTTC. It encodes CASSYGEGGYTF.

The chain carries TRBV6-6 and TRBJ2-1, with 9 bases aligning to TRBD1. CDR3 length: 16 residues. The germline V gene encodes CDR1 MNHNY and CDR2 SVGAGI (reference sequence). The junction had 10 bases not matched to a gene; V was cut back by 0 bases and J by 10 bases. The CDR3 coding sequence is TGTGCCAGCAGTTACTCCCGGACAGGGGCGATCGAGGAGCAGTTCTTC. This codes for CASSYSRTGAIEEQFF.

Written as DNA, the CDR3 is TGCGCCAGCAGCTTGGGCCCGGGACTAGCGGGAGCTGAGCAGTACTTC. As protein: CASSLGPGLAGAEQYF. The chain joins TRBV5-1 to TRBJ2-7; TRBD2 matches at 14 bases. Looked up from germline, CDR1 is SGHRS and CDR2 is YFSETQ. The CDR3 sequence is 16 residues long. Germline trimming cut 0 bases from V and 7 bases from J; bases unmatched to any gene: 6.

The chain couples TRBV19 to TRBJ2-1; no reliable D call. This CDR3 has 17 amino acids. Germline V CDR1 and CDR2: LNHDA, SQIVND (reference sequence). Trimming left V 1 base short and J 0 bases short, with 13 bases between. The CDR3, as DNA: TGTGCCAGTAGTATAGGTAGCCGAGAGAACTCCTACAATGAGCAGTTCTTC. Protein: CASSIGSRENSYNEQFF.

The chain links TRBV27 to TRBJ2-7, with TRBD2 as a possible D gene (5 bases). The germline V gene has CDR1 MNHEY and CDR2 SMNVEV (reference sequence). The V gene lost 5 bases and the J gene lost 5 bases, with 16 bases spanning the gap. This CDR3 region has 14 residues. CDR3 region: CASSTRSDWDEQYF. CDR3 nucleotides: TGTGCCAGCAGTACCCGGTCGGACTGGGACGAGCAGTACTTC.

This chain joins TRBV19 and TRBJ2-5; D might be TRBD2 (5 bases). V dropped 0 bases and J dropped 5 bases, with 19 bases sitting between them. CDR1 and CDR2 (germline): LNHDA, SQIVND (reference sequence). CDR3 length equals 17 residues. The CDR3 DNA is TGTGCCAGTAGTATAGAAATCGGGCCTTCAGGAGGTGAGACCCAGTACTTC. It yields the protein CASSIEIGPSGGETQYF.

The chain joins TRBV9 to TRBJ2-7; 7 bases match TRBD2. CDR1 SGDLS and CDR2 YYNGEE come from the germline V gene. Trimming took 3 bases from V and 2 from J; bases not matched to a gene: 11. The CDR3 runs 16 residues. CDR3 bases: TGTGCCAGCAGCGACCAATGGGACTACCCCCCCTACGAGCAGTACTTC. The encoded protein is CASSDQWDYPPYEQYF. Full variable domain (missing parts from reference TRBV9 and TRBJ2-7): DSGVTQTPKHLITATGQRVTLRCSPRSGDLSVYWYQQSLDQGLQFLIQYYNGEERAKGNILERFSAQQFPDLHSELNLSSLELGDSALYFCASSDQWDYPPYEQYFGPGTRLTVT.

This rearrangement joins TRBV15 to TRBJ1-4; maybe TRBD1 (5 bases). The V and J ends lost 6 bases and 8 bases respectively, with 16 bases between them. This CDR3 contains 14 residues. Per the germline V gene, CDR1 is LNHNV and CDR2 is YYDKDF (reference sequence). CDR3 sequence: CATRQDNGFEKLFF. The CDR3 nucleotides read TGTGCCACCAGGCAGGACAACGGGTTCGAAAAACTGTTTTTT.

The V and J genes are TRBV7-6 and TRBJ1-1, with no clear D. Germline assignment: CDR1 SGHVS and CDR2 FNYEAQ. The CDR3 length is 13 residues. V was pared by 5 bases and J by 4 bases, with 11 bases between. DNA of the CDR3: TGTGCCAGCAGCCCGATGGGGAGCACTGAAGCTTTCTTT. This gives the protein CASSPMGSTEAFF. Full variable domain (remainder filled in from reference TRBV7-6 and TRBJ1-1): GAGVSQSPRYKVTKRGQDVALRCDPISGHVSLYWYRQALGQGPEFLTYFNYEAQQDKSGLPNDRFSAERPEGSISTLTIQRTEQRDSAMYRCASSPMGSTEAFFGQGTRLTVV.

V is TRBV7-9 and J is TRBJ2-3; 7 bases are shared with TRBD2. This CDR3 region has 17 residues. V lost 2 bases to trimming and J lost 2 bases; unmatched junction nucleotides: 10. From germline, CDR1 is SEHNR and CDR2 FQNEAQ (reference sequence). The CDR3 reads CASSLNVRDYSTDTQYF. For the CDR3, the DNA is TGTGCCAGCAGCTTAAATGTCCGGGACTACTCCACAGATACGCAGTATTTT.